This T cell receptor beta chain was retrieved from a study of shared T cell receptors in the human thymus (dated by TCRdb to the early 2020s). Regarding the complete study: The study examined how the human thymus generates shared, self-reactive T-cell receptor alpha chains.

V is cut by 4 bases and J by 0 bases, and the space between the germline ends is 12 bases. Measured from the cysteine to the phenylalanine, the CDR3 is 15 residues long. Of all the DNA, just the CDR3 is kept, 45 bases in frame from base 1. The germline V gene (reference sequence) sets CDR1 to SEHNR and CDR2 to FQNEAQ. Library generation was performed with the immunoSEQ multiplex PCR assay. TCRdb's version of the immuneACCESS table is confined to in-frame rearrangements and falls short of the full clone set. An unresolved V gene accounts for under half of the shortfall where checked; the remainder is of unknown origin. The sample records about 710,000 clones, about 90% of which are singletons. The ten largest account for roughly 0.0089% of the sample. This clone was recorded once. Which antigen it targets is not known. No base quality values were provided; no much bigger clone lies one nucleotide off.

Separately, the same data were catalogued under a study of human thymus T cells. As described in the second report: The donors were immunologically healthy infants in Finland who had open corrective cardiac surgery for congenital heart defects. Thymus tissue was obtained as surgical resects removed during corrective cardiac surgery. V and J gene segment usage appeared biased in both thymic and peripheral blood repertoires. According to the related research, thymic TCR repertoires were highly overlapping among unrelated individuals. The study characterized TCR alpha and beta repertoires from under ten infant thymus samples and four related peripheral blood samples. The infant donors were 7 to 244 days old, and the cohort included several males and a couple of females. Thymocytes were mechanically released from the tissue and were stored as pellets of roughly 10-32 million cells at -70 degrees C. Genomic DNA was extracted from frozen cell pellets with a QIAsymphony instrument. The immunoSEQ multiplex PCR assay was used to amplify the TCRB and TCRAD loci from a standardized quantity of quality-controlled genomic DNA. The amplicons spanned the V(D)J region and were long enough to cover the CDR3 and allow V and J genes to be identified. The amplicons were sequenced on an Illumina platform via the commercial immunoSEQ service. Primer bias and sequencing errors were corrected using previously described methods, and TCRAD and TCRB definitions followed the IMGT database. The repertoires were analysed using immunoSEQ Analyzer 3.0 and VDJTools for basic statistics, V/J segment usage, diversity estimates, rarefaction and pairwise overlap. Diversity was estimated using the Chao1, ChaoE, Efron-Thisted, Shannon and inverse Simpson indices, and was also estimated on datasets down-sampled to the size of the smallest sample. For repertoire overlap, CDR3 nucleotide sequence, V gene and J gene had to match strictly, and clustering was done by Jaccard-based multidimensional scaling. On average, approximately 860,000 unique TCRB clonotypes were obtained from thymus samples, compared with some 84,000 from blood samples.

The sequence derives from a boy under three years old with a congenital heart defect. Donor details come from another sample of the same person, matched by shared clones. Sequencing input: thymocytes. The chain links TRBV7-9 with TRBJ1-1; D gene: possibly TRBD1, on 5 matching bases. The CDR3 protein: CASSSCGAMNTEAFF. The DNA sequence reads TGTGCCAGCAGCTCTTGTGGGGCCATGAACACTGAAGCTTTCTTT. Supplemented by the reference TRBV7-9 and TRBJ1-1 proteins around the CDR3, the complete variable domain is DTGVSQNPRHKITKRGQNVTFRCDPISEHNRLYWYRQTLGQGPEFLTYFQNEAQLEKSRLLSDRFSAERPKGSFSTLEIQRTEQGDSAMYLCASSSCGAMNTEAFFGQGTRLTVV.